Listed below are T cell receptor beta chains from one sample, sequenced in a study of brain T cells in children with intractable seizures. The protocol was immunoSEQ multiplex PCR, while the TCRdb copy is restricted to in-frame clones and leaves out a portion. The sample yields 300,000 to 400,000 clones, over 90% seen once. The material was peripheral blood, obtained roughly 5 months after surgery. The receptors originated from a boy under two years old with tuberous sclerosis and intractable seizures. Each CDR3 is given with its conserved first and last residue. Fields, in order: D gene, V gene, J gene, clone size, CDR3 DNA, CDR3 protein. D genes are given only for firm matches. The listing skips clone size in some rows; elsewhere it reads once, few, many or a size class.

.,TRBV11-1,TRBJ2-3,.,TGTGCCAGCAGCACCCACGCGAGAACCACAGATACGCAGTATTTT,CASSTHARTTDTQYF
TRBD2,TRBV7-9,TRBJ2-2,.,TGTGCCAGCAGATACTCCATAGCGGGGGGAGGAGGCACCGGGGAGCTGTTTTTT,CASRYSIAGGGGTGELFF
.,TRBV2,TRBJ1-2,.,TGTGCCAGCAGTGCCGGGGCTAACTATGGCTACACCTTC,CASSAGANYGYTF
TRBD1,TRBV3-1/TRBV3-2,TRBJ1-4,.,TGTGCCAGCAGCCAGACAGGGGCTAATGAAAAACTGTTTTTT,CASSQTGANEKLFF
.,TRBV4-1,TRBJ1-5,.,TGCGCCAGCAGCCAAGAAGGAGAGGGGGGAGGGCAGCCCCAGCATTTT,CASSQEGEGGGQPQHF
.,TRBV2,TRBJ2-2,.,TGTGCCAGCAGTGGCCAGGGGCGCTTCCCCGGGGAGCTGTTTTTT,CASSGQGRFPGELFF
.,TRBV19,TRBJ1-2,once,TGTGCCAGTAGCTCGTGGCCCCTTAACTATGGCTACACCTTC,CASSSWPLNYGYTF
TRBD2,TRBV7-8,TRBJ2-3,.,TGTGCCAGCAGCTTATTTCGTACGGGAGGCCGTGGAGATACGCAGTATTTT,CASSLFRTGGRGDTQYF
.,TRBV12-5,TRBJ2-7,.,TGTGCTAGTGGGCGGTCCGGGATCTCCGAAGACGAGCAGTACTTC,CASGRSGISEDEQYF
.,TRBV5-6,TRBJ1-1,.,TGTGCCAGCAGCTTGAGGGCAGGGGCGTTAGGCACTGAAGCTTTCTTT,CASSLRAGALGTEAFF
.,TRBV18,TRBJ2-7,.,TGTGCCAGCTCACCAGGGGTCAGCACCTACGAGCAGTACTTC,CASSPGVSTYEQYF
TRBD1,TRBV11-3,TRBJ2-5,.,TGTGCCAGCAGCTCCGACAGGGGGCCGGAGGAGACCCAGTACTTC,CASSSDRGPEETQYF
.,TRBV24-1,TRBJ1-1,.,TGTGCCACCAGTGTAGGCAGGATCAACACTGAAGCTTTCTTT,CATSVGRINTEAFF
.,TRBV2,TRBJ1-4,.,TGTGCCAGCACCAGTCGGGGGCCGGCAACTAATGAAAAACTGTTTTTT,CASTSRGPATNEKLFF
TRBD2,TRBV5-6,TRBJ2-5,.,TGTGCCAGCAGCCTAGGACTAGCCCAGTACCAAGAGACCCAGTACTTC,CASSLGLAQYQETQYF
TRBD1,TRBV27,TRBJ1-3,.,TGTGCCAGCAGGGACAGGGGTGGTAACTCTGGAAACACCATATATTTT,CASRDRGGNSGNTIYF
.,TRBV9,TRBJ2-3,.,TGTGCCAGCAGCGTAGCACCCTTGGGGACGCAGTATTTT,CASSVAPLGTQYF
TRBD2,TRBV11-2,TRBJ2-1,.,TGTGCCAGCAGCTTAGGACTAGCGGGGGTGTACAATGAGCAGTTCTTC,CASSLGLAGVYNEQFF
TRBD2,TRBV4-1,TRBJ2-3,.,TGCGCCAGCAGCCAGCCCCGACTAGCGGGGGGGAGCACAGATACGCAGTATTTT,CASSQPRLAGGSTDTQYF
.,TRBV7-8,TRBJ1-4,.,TGTGCCAGCAGCCCATACCGGGTCCCCTCAAGTTCCAATGAAAAACTGTTTTTT,CASSPYRVPSSSNEKLFF
TRBD1,TRBV27,TRBJ2-5,.,TGTGCCAGCAGTTTATTTTCAGGGGGAGAGACCCAGTACTTC,CASSLFSGGETQYF
.,TRBV7-9,TRBJ1-2,once,TGTGCCAGCTCGGCCACGTCAGGGCATCAGGACACCTTC,CASSATSGHQDTF
.,TRBV21-1,TRBJ2-3,.,TGTGCCAGCAATAGACAGGGCGAAGCAGATACGCAGTATTTT,CASNRQGEADTQYF
.,TRBV4-2,TRBJ2-1,.,TGTGCCAGCAGCCAAGAGGGGTCTAGGGGCAATGAGCAGTTCTTC,CASSQEGSRGNEQFF
.,TRBV13,TRBJ1-1,.,TGTGCCAGCAGCCTGGGGCGGTGGACTGAAGCTTTCTTT,CASSLGRWTEAFF
.,TRBV7-3,TRBJ2-3,.,TGTGCCAGCAGCCCGACTACTAGCACAGATACGCAGTATTTT,CASSPTTSTDTQYF
.,TRBV7-9,TRBJ2-3,.,TGTGCCACCCAGTCGTCCGGAGCCGACAGGATATCAGATACGCAGTATTTT,CATQSSGADRISDTQYF
.,TRBV7-3,TRBJ2-4,.,TGTGCCAGCAGCCCAACAGGGCCAATCGACAAAAACATTCAGTACTTC,CASSPTGPIDKNIQYF